Below are 27 T cell receptor beta chains sequenced from a single sample in a study of shared clonotypes between healthy human individuals. Repertoires were generated with immunoSEQ multiplex PCR, while TCRdb's copy carries only in-frame clones and drops some. The table includes over 400,000 clones, 90% to 97% detected once. Source material: naive CD4+ T cells sorted from blood. Noted subset: CD45RA+ positively selected. The receptor set was obtained from a woman younger than 45 in good health.

The rearrangement links TRBV5-1 to TRBJ2-5, with D perhaps matching TRBD2 (5 bases). Germline assignment: CDR1 SGHRS and CDR2 YFSETQ. The CDR3 covers 14 residues. Trimming took 0 bases from V and 2 from J, leaving 8 bases between them. The CDR3 DNA reads as TGCGCCAGCAGCTTGGCGGGATTACAAGAGACCCAGTACTTC. Translation gives CASSLAGLQETQYF.

The V call is TRBV28, the J call TRBJ1-5, with 7 bases fitting TRBD1. With V trimmed by 7 bases and J by 6 bases, 15 bases remained unmatched. The CDR3 sequence is 16 residues long. Looked up from germline, CDR1 is MDHEN and CDR2 is SYDVKM. Written as DNA, the CDR3 is TGTGCCAGCATTCCGGGGATGACAGGGAGGGGTCAGCCCCAGCATTTT. As protein: CASIPGMTGRGQPQHF.

The V and J genes are TRBV29-1 and TRBJ1-4; D is unresolved. V lost 4 bases and J 5 bases, leaving 14 bases between the germline ends. Germline lookup yields CDR1 SQVTM and CDR2 ANQGSEA. This CDR3 is built from 14 residues. CDR3 bases: TGCAGCGTTGGGCGGGGAGGGATCAATGAAAAACTGTTTTTT. It codes for CSVGRGGINEKLFF.

Here the CDR3 reads CASSQGTGWEQYF. For the CDR3, the DNA is TGCGCCAGCAGCCAGGGGACAGGATGGGAGCAGTACTTC. The chain is built from TRBV4-1 and TRBJ2-5; TRBD1 agrees at 8 bases. With V trimmed by 3 bases and J by 11 bases, 8 bases remained unmatched. The CDR3 is 13 residues long. Germline V gene sequence: CDR1 MGHRA, CDR2 YSYEKL.

The CDR3 DNA reads as TGTGCCAGCAGGCTCCGGGAGGGCTACGAGCAGTACTTC. Protein sequence: CASRLREGYEQYF. The V call is TRBV2, the J call TRBJ2-7; 8 bases agree with TRBD2. The CDR3 extends over 13 amino acids. With V trimmed by 6 bases and J by 3 bases, 4 bases remained unmatched. The V gene's germline CDR1 is SNHLY and CDR2 FYNNEI.

The rearrangement joins TRBV28 to TRBJ2-3, with 14 bases fitting TRBD2. Germline V gives CDR1 MDHEN, CDR2 SYDVKM. V was pared by 4 bases and J by 5 bases, with 8 bases of the junction left unmatched. There are 17 residues in the CDR3. In nucleotides, the CDR3 is TGTGCCAGCAGTTCCCCGGGACTAGCGGGAGTTCGAGATACGCAGTATTTT. The encoded protein is CASSSPGLAGVRDTQYF.

Remarks on this clone: Additional DNA sequences in this sample encode the identical CDR3. The rearrangement uses TRBV20-1 and TRBJ2-7; D unclear. In germline, CDR1 is DFQATT, CDR2 SNEGSKA (reference sequence). CDR3 size: 11 residues. The germline V and J ends were trimmed by 6 bases and 6 bases, with 12 bases remaining between them. The CDR3 loop reads CSARPTSEQYF. Written as DNA, the CDR3 is TGCAGTGCCAGACCAACCTCCGAGCAGTACTTC.

V gene TRBV19 combines with J gene TRBJ2-6, with 8 positions matching TRBD2. Germline V lookup: CDR1 LNHDA, CDR2 SQIVND (reference sequence). The CDR3 sequence is 17 residues long. V shed 1 base, J shed 2 bases, and the junction held 4 bases outside the gene matches. CDR3 in amino acids: CASSIAGGPTGANVLTF. The CDR3 DNA reads as TGTGCCAGTAGTATAGCGGGAGGGCCTACTGGGGCCAACGTCCTGACTTTC.

This clone has only one observation. This chain links TRBV6-5 with TRBJ1-1; no clear D. Germline V lookup: CDR1 MNHEY, CDR2 SVGAGI. The CDR3 sequence is 15 residues long. Trimming cost V 1 base and J 5 bases, with 14 bases left between them. The CDR3 region has the DNA TGTGCCAGCAGTTACTTGATAGGACGAGGGACTGAAGCTTTCTTT. Residues: CASSYLIGRGTEAFF.

The chain joins TRBV6-5 to TRBJ1-2; 7 nucleotides align to TRBD1. The J segment lost 4 bases and the V segment lost 5 bases, leaving 10 bases of the junction unmatched. Germline CDR1 reads MNHEY; CDR2 reads SVGAGI. This CDR3 is built from 15 residues. CDR3 amino acids: CASSARTGRFYGYTF. The CDR3 nucleotides are TGTGCCAGCAGTGCTAGGACAGGCCGTTTCTATGGCTACACCTTC.

This sequence joins TRBV4-1 and TRBJ2-1; 8 nucleotides agree with TRBD2. The CDR3 covers 16 residues. Per the germline V gene, CDR1 is MGHRA and CDR2 is YSYEKL. V shed 0 bases and J 9 bases; nucleotides not matched to a gene: 10. DNA for the CDR3: TGCGCCAGCAGCCAAGAAAAGGCGGGAGGAATGGTTGAGCAGTTCTTC. Amino acids: CASSQEKAGGMVEQFF.

The CDR3 loop reads CASTPGQGYNEQFF. In DNA, the CDR3 is TGTGCCAGCACCCCGGGACAGGGTTACAATGAGCAGTTCTTC. The V call is TRBV7-6, the J call TRBJ2-1, with 9 bases that match TRBD1. Germline V gene data show CDR1 as SGHVS and CDR2 as FNYEAQ. The V and J ends lost 7 bases and 4 bases, in that order; junction bases with no gene match: 5. CDR3 size: 14 residues.

V is TRBV6-5 and J is TRBJ2-3, with TRBD2 identical over 7 bases. V lost 5 bases, J lost 2 bases, and 4 bases stayed unmatched. The length of the CDR3 is 14 residues. Germline CDR1 reads MNHEY; CDR2 reads SVGAGI. Here the CDR3 DNA reads TGTGCCAGCAGTCTGAGCGGGAACACAGATACGCAGTATTTT. It specifies CASSLSGNTDTQYF.

The CDR3 DNA follows: TGTGCCAGCAGCTTTCCCGGGACAGACACCGGGGAGCTGTTTTTT. Protein product: CASSFPGTDTGELFF. The rearrangement joins TRBV7-2 to TRBJ2-2; 7 bases match TRBD1. V was clipped by 3 bases and J by 3 bases; unmatched bases: 4. Germline V lookup: CDR1 SGHTA, CDR2 FQGNSA. The CDR3 sequence is 15 residues long.

The chain recombines TRBV5-1 with TRBJ2-1; D perhaps matches TRBD2 (5 bases). Germline V lookup: CDR1 SGHRS, CDR2 YFSETQ. Trimming removed 0 bases from V and 1 base from J, with 14 bases in between. The CDR3 is 17 residues long. The CDR3 bases are TGCGCCAGCAGCTTGGGATATAGCGCTAAATCCTACAATGAGCAGTTCTTC. Its protein is CASSLGYSAKSYNEQFF.

The gene calls are TRBV6-6 and TRBJ2-3; tentative D call: TRBD2 (6 bases). Trimming stripped 2 bases from V and 4 bases from J, with 7 bases between. Germline V gene sequence: CDR1 MNHNY, CDR2 SVGAGI (reference sequence). The CDR3 covers 13 residues. DNA of the CDR3: TGTGCCAGCAGTTACGCGGGGTCAGATACGCAGTATTTT. Its protein product is CASSYAGSDTQYF.

This sequence joins TRBV2 and TRBJ1-5; unclear D gene. Trimming pared 2 bases from V and 3 bases from J, leaving 5 bases between. The V gene's germline CDR1 is SNHLY and CDR2 FYNNEI. This CDR3 spans 13 amino acids. For the CDR3, the DNA is TGTGCCAGCAGTGAACGGATCAATCAGCCCCAGCATTTT. Translating gives CASSERINQPQHF. The whole variable domain, remainder taken from reference TRBV2 and TRBJ1-5, is EPEVTQTPSHQVTQMGQEVILRCVPISNHLYFYWYRQILGQKVEFLVSFYNNEISEKSEIFDDQFSVERPDGSNFTLKIRSTKLEDSAMYFCASSERINQPQHFGDGTRLSIL.

The J gene is TRBJ2-2, the V gene TRBV18; 8 nucleotides agree with TRBD1. The CDR3 length is 15 residues. V was clipped by 4 bases and J by 7 bases; unmatched bases: 8. The germline V gene has CDR1 KGHSH and CDR2 LQKENI. The CDR3 sequence is CASSQDRVNFGELFF. For the CDR3, the DNA is TGTGCCAGCTCACAGGACAGGGTGAATTTCGGGGAGCTGTTTTTT.

The rearrangement uses TRBV5-5 and TRBJ2-1; D gene ambiguous. The CDR3 has 15 amino acids. The germline V gene encodes CDR1 SGHKS and CDR2 YYEKEE (reference sequence). Trimming took 1 base from V and 2 from J, leaving 10 bases between them. The CDR3 nucleotides are TGTGCCAGCAGCTTGCGCCCCCCAGCCTACAATGAGCAGTTCTTC. It yields the protein CASSLRPPAYNEQFF.

The rearrangement links TRBV20-1 to TRBJ2-7; D is unclear. Germline assignment: CDR1 DFQATT and CDR2 SNEGSKA (reference sequence). V was trimmed by 6 bases and J by 0 bases, leaving 6 bases between them. The length of the CDR3 is 11 residues. Here the CDR3 DNA reads TGCAGTGCGTTTTTCTCCTACGAGCAGTACTTC. This codes for CSAFFSYEQYF.

The V and J genes are TRBV2 and TRBJ2-7, with TRBD2 identical over 8 bases. CDR3 length: 12 amino acids. CDR1 is SNHLY, CDR2 FYNNEI, per germline. V dropped 7 bases and J dropped 5; count of bases not matched to a gene: 4. The CDR3 loop reads CASMSGRNEQYF. The CDR3 DNA follows: TGTGCCAGCATGAGCGGGAGAAACGAGCAGTACTTC.

V gene TRBV10-3 combines with J gene TRBJ1-1, with D perhaps TRBD1 (5 bases). CDR1 is ENHRY and CDR2 is SYGVKD in the germline V gene. The V and J ends lost 10 bases and 0 bases respectively, with 12 bases between them. The CDR3 is 13 amino acids. The CDR3, as DNA: TGTGCCACAAGACAGTTTATGAACACTGAAGCTTTCTTT. This codes for CATRQFMNTEAFF.

The chain links TRBV29-1 to TRBJ2-1, with unresolved D. V was pared by 7 bases and J by 5 bases, with 15 bases between. Germline V lookup: CDR1 SQVTM, CDR2 ANQGSEA. The CDR3 loop spans 13 amino acids. CDR3 in amino acids: CSAWTTRHNEQFF. Written as DNA, the CDR3 is TGCAGCGCTTGGACGACCAGACACAATGAGCAGTTCTTC.

This sequence joins TRBV28 and TRBJ1-5; D call uncertain. V was clipped by 9 bases and J by 1 base, with 13 bases between them. The length of the CDR3 is 14 residues. The germline V gene encodes CDR1 MDHEN and CDR2 SYDVKM. CDR3 sequence reads: CASLFPGSNQPQHF. CDR3 nucleotides: TGTGCCAGTCTGTTCCCCGGGAGCAATCAGCCCCAGCATTTT.

V and J are TRBV10-1 and TRBJ2-7, with 7 nucleotides matching TRBD2. CDR3 length: 14 residues. Germline lookup yields CDR1 WNHNN and CDR2 SYGVQD (reference sequence). The J segment lost 1 base and the V segment lost 5 bases, leaving 5 bases of the junction unmatched. CDR3 nucleotides: TGCGCCAGCAGTCCGGGAGCGGGATCCTACGAGCAGTACTTC. This gives the protein CASSPGAGSYEQYF.

The chain couples TRBV28 to TRBJ2-6; D call uncertain. V was shortened by 6 bases and J by 0 bases, with 12 bases between the two germline ends. The CDR3 extends over 16 amino acids. Germline-derived CDR1 and CDR2 are MDHEN and SYDVKM. This chain's CDR3 is CASRLGPSSGANVLTF. CDR3 in DNA: TGTGCCAGCAGATTAGGTCCCAGCTCTGGGGCCAACGTCCTGACTTTC.

The chain recombines TRBV9 with TRBJ2-3, with D uncertain. The germline gives CDR1 SGDLS, CDR2 YYNGEE. Deletions cut 4 bases from V and 0 bases from J, with 15 bases between. The CDR3 loop spans 16 amino acids. CDR3 in DNA: TGTGCCAGCAGCTCTCACCGGACCAGTAGCACAGATACGCAGTATTTT. It is translated as CASSSHRTSSTDTQYF.